The present T cell receptor beta chain was sequenced within a study of blood T cell repertoires in COVID-19 (TCRdb year 2020). For the wider study: Samples covering the acute and convalescent phases of COVID-19 were provided by collaborators in the United States, Italy and Spain. The material from the prospective study consisted of cDNA or gDNA derived from T cells, B-cell-depleted T cells, or PBMCs. Subjects who had been exposed to COVID-19, were actively infected with it, or had recovered from it provided the deeply sampled blood TCRbeta repertoires that made up the dataset. A freely available public database, intended as a resource for researchers studying the immune response to SARS-CoV-2, is where the repertoires were released. Samples were obtained from the ongoing ImmuneRACE study (first 160 participants) and from about 1,300 subjects provided by 6 global collaborators. Nearly every sample came with metadata listing a de-identified subject ID, COVID-19 status, age in years and sex. Where available, HLA class I and class II types were obtained from metadata supplied by the sample provider rather than from assay-based typing. Overall study results and their limits: Clinical and demographic metadata were provided uncurated, with the amount varying by source and participant.

Turning to this clone: This receptor's antigen is unknown. No quality values exist for individual bases; no much larger clone is one base distant.

Another Seattle source contributed samples from volunteer blood donors who had recovered from COVID-19. Whole blood was collected in K2EDTA tubes by collaborating institutions according to the institutions' own protocols. For TCRbeta analysis, collaborators shipped samples in one of three forms: frozen whole blood, isolated PBMCs, or DNA extracted from either of those sample types. The V and J ends are trimmed by 6 bases and 4 bases, leaving 15 bases between them. The CDR1 and CDR2 encoded by the germline V gene are SQVTM and ANQGSEA. Counted from cysteine to phenylalanine, this CDR3 has 13 amino acids. Just the 39-base CDR3 DNA is kept, in frame starting at base 1. TCRbeta CDR3 regions were amplified from genomic DNA by means of the immunoSEQ Assay, a bias-controlled multiplex PCR. The source study handled its data this way. Within the assay, amplification of reference gene primers was used to estimate how many nucleated cells each sample contained. Sequence reads were collapsed and filtered to measure the absolute abundance of every unique TCRbeta CDR3 rearrangement. Productive Simpson clonality was computed per sample as the square root of Simpson's diversity index over productive rearrangements. Drawn from immuneACCESS, this table holds only the in-frame rearrangements with V and J called that TCRdb kept. Clones are partly lost; checked studies trace under half to an unresolved V gene and leave the rest unexplained. V and J calls and clone size are copied from that table; D and trimming were computed from the DNA. The sample profile shows roughly 220,000 clones; around four fifths of them were found once. The ten most abundant clones make up 4.5% to 6% of the sample.

The source of this sequence is a woman aged 60-75 years who had recovered from COVID-19. Rearrangement joined TRBV29-1 to TRBJ1-2; the D region possibly corresponds to TRBD1 (5 bases align). The sequenced sample consisted of peripheral blood. CDR3 sequence: CSVGGYSRYGYTF. The sequence in DNA is TGCAGCGTGGGGGGATACTCCCGCTATGGCTACACCTTC.